The clone carrying this T cell receptor (beta chain) was recorded many times. Its target is unknown. The second PCR ran about 7 to 12 cycles with a sample-barcoded 5' primer and J-beta primers. TCRdb re-called the 5' RACE reads through MiXCR, storing one row per CDR3 protein. The sample includes roughly 900,000 distinct CDR3 sequences, around 28% of them seen just once. The sample originates from a study of blood T cells in healthy people across ages. Study findings and constraints: Long-lived donors carried more naive CD4+ cells and greater diversity than aged donors.

Deletions cut 2 bases from V and 8 bases from J, with 13 bases between. Germline values: CDR1 LGHDT, CDR2 YNNKEL (reference sequence). This CDR3 contains 14 residues. Each sample used at least 7 million PBMCs. The sequence was obtained from a woman over 75 in good health. The sequenced sample consisted of blood. J is TRBJ2-1 and V is TRBV3-1, with D unresolved. The CDR3 DNA is TGTGCCAGCAGCCAACGGGCCGGCGATGATGAGCAGTTCTTC. Translating it yields CASSQRAGDDEQFF.